This T cell receptor (beta chain) was retrieved from a study of cytomegalovirus exposure and HLA in healthy donors. Study-level findings and limits: First-cohort TCR clusters tended to co-occur in the roughly 130 validation repertoires, a later analysis found.

This CDR3 is 12 amino acids long. CDR1 MDHEN and CDR2 SYDVKM come from the germline V gene. Trimming cost V 5 bases and J 4 bases, with 9 bases left between them. With respect to this clone: Antigen specificity is unknown.

Repertoires were generated with immunoSEQ multiplex PCR, while TCRdb's copy carries only in-frame clones and drops some. The sample holds over 200,000 clones, around 86% seen once. The V call is TRBV28, the J call TRBJ2-7, with D possibly TRBD1 on 5 matching bases. The specimen was PBMCs. The source of this sequence is a woman aged 18-29 years in good health and CMV-seropositive. The CDR3 is CASSTGSYEQYF. DNA for the CDR3: TGTGCCAGCAGTACAGGATCTTACGAGCAGTACTTC.